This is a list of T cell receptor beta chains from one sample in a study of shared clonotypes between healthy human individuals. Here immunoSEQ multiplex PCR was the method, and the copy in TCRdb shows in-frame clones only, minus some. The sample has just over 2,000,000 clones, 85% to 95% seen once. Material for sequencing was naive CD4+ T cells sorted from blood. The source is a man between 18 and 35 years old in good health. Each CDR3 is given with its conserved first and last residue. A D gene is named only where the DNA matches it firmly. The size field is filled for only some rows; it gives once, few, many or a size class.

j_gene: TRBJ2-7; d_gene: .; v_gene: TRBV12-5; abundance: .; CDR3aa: CASGSGNGGSYEQYF; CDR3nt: TGTGCTAGTGGTTCGGGGAATGGGGGGAGCTACGAGCAGTACTTC
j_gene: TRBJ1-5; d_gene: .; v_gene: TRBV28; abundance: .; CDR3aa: CASSQYPWTAGDLDQPQHF; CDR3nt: TGTGCCAGCAGTCAATACCCATGGACGGCCGGGGACCTCGATCAGCCCCAGCATTTT
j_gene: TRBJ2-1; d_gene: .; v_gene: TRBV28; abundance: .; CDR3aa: CASPPGAGALGNEQFF; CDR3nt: TGTGCCAGCCCCCCCGGGGCGGGGGCCCTGGGAAATGAGCAGTTCTTC
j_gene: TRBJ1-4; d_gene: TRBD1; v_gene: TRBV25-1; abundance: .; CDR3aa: CASSVHQGGNEKLFF; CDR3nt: TGTGCCAGCAGTGTCCATCAGGGGGGAAATGAAAAACTGTTTTTT
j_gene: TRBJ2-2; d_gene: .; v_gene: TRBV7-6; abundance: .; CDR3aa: CASSLVATDRSSNTGELFF; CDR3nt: TGTGCCAGCAGCTTAGTGGCTACGGACAGATCCTCGAACACCGGGGAGCTGTTTTTT
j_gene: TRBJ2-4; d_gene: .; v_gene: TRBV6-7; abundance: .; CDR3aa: CASSYSRGDRGSLAKNIQYF; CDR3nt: TGTGCCAGCAGTTACTCGAGGGGTGACAGAGGGTCACTAGCCAAAAACATTCAGTACTTC
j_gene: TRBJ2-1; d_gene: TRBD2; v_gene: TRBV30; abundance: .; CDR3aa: CAWRSGGSYNEQFF; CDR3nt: TGTGCCTGGAGAAGCGGGGGGTCTTACAATGAGCAGTTCTTC
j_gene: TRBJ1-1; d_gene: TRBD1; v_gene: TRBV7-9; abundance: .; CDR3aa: CASSPRLWTGKSEAFF; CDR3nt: TGTGCCAGCAGCCCTAGACTATGGACAGGGAAGTCTGAAGCTTTCTTT
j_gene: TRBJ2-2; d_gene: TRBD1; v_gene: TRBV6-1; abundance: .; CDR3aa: CASSEAGRGRAGELFF; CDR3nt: TGTGCCAGCAGTGAAGCGGGCAGGGGGCGCGCCGGGGAGCTGTTTTTT
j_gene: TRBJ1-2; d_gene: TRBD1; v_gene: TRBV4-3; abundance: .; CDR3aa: CASSQAAGQLYGYTF; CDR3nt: TGCGCCAGCAGCCAAGCGGCGGGACAGCTCTATGGCTACACCTTC
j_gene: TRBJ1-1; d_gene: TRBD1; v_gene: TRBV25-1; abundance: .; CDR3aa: CASSPRDRDRGEAFF; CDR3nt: TGTGCCAGCAGTCCCCGGGACAGGGATCGGGGTGAAGCTTTCTTT
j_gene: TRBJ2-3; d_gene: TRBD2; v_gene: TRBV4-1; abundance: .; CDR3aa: CASSQEGLAGGRDF; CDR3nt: TGCGCCAGCAGCCAAGAGGGCCTAGCGGGGGGGCGGGATTTT
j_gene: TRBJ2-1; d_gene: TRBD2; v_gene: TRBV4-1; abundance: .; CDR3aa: CASSQDRRTSGRKEFF; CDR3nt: TGCGCCAGCAGCCAAGATAGGAGGACTAGCGGGAGGAAGGAGTTCTTC
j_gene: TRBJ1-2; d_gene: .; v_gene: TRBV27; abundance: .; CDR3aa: CASSLGPGDDYGYTF; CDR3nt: TGTGCCAGCAGTTTGGGCCCAGGGGATGACTATGGCTACACCTTC
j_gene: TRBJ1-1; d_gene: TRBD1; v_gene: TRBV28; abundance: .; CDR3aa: CASREGAGTEAFF; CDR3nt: TGTGCCAGCAGAGAGGGGGCCGGGACTGAAGCTTTCTTT
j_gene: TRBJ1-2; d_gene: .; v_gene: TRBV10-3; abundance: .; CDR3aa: CAISESGIANYGYTF; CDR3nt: TGTGCCATCAGTGAGTCCGGCATCGCTAACTATGGCTACACCTTC
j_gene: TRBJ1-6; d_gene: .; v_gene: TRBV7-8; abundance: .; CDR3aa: CASSLAYKGENSPLHF; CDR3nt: TGTGCCAGCAGCTTAGCGTATAAGGGTGAGAATTCACCCCTCCACTTT
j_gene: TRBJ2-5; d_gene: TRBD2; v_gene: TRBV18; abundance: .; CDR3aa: CASSPPLAGALETQYF; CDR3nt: TGTGCCAGCTCACCACCCCTAGCGGGAGCACTCGAGACCCAGTACTTC
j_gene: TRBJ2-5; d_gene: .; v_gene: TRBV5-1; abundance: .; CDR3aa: CASSLGGSGRQETQYF; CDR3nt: TGCGCCAGCAGCTTGGGGGGTAGCGGTAGACAAGAGACCCAGTACTTC
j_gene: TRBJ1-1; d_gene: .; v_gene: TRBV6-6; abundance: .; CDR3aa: CASRSGGAPHTEAFF; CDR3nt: TGTGCCAGCAGATCCGGGGGGGCCCCACACACTGAAGCTTTCTTT
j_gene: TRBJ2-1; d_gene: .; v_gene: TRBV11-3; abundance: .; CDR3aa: CASSLDSNEQFF; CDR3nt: TGTGCCAGCAGCTTAGATAGCAATGAGCAGTTCTTC
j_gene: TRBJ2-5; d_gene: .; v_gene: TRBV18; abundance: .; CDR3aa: CASSPRGEETQYF; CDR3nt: TGTGCCAGCTCACCTCGCGGGGAAGAGACCCAGTACTTC
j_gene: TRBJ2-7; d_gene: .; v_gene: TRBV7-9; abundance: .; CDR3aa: CASSLEGESNEQYF; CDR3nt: TGTGCCAGCAGCTTAGAGGGGGAGAGTAACGAGCAGTACTTC
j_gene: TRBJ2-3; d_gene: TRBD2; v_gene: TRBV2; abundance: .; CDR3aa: CASGEFWASGKADTQYF; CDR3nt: TGTGCCAGCGGTGAATTTTGGGCTAGCGGGAAGGCAGATACGCAGTATTTT
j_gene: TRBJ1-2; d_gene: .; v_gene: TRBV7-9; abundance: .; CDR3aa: CASSSTSSYGYTF; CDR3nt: TGTGCCAGCAGCTCGACCTCCTCCTATGGCTACACCTTC
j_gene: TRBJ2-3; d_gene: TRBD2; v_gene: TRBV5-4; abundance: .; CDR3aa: CASSLGGGARPDTQYF; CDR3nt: TGTGCCAGCAGCTTGGGCGGGGGGGCCCGCCCAGATACGCAGTATTTT
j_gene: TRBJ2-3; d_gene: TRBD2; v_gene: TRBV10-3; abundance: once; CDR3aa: CAISGTSGTPGPTDTQYF; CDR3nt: TGTGCCATCAGTGGGACTAGCGGTACACCTGGCCCCACAGATACGCAGTATTTT
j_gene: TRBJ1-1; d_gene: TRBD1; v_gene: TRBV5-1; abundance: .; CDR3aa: CASRADREVGEAFF; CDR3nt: TGCGCCAGCAGGGCGGACAGGGAAGTTGGTGAAGCTTTCTTT
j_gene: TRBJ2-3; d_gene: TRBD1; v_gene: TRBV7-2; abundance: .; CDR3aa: CASSLGAGGYTDTQYF; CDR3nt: TGTGCCAGCAGCTTAGGGGCAGGGGGTTACACAGATACGCAGTATTTT
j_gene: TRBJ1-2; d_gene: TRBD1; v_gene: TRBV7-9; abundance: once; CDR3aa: CASSFPGQGGYTF; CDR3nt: TGTGCCAGCAGCTTTCCGGGACAGGGTGGCTACACCTTC
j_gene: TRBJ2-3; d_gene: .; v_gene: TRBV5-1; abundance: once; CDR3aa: CASSFGTGGSQDTQYF; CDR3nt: TGCGCCAGCAGCTTTGGGACTGGGGGAAGTCAGGATACGCAGTATTTT
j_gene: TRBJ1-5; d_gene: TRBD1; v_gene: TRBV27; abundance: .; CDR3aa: CASSPYGTAISNQPQHF; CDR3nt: TGTGCCAGCAGTCCATACGGGACAGCGATTAGCAATCAGCCCCAGCATTTT
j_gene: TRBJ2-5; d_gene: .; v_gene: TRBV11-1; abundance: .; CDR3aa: CASSLAGEKETQYF; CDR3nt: TGTGCCAGCAGCTTAGCAGGGGAGAAAGAGACCCAGTACTTC
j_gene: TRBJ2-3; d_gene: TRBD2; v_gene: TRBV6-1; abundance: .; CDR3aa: CASSEGLTSGNTDTQYF; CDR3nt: TGTGCCAGCAGTGAAGGACTAACTAGCGGGAACACAGATACGCAGTATTTT
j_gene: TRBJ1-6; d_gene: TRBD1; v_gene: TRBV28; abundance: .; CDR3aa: CASSRDRGTSPLHF; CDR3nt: TGTGCCAGCAGTCGGGACAGGGGGACTTCACCCCTCCACTTT
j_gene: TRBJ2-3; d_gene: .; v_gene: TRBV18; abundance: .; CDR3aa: CASLRWDTSTDTQYF; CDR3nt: TGTGCCAGCCTCCGCTGGGACACTAGCACAGATACGCAGTATTTT
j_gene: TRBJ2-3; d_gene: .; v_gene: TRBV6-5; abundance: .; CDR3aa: CASSYSPGTDTQYF; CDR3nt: TGTGCCAGCAGTTACTCTCCGGGCACAGATACGCAGTATTTT
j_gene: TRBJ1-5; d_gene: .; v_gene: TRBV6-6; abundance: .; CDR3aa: CASSSDGRGNQPQHF; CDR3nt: TGTGCCAGCAGTTCCGACGGACGGGGCAATCAGCCCCAGCATTTT
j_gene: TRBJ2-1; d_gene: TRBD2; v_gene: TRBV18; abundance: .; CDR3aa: CASSPLAGTLNEQFF; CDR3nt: TGTGCCAGCTCACCACTAGCGGGGACTCTCAATGAGCAGTTCTTC
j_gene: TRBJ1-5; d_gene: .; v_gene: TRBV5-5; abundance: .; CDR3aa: CASSLAADQPQHF; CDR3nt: TGTGCCAGCAGCTTGGCGGCCGATCAGCCCCAGCATTTT
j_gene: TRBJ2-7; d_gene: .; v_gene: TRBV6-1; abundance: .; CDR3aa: CAIHGDALGSYEQYF; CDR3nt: TGTGCCATCCACGGGGACGCCCTAGGGTCCTACGAGCAGTACTTC
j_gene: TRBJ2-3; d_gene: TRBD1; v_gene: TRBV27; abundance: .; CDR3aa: CASSRTGTDTQYF; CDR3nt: TGTGCCAGCAGCCGGACAGGGACCGATACGCAGTATTTT
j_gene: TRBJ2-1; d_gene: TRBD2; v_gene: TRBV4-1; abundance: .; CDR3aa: CASSVSGSSYNEQFF; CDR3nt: TGCGCCAGCAGCGTTAGCGGGAGTTCCTACAATGAGCAGTTCTTC
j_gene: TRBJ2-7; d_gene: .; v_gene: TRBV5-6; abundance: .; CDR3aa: CASSPSAPTYEQYF; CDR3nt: TGTGCCAGCAGCCCAAGCGCCCCCACCTACGAGCAGTACTTC
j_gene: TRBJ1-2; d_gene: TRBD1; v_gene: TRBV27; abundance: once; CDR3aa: CASRVGQGGWYGYTF; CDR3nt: TGTGCCAGCAGGGTCGGACAGGGGGGTTGGTATGGCTACACCTTC
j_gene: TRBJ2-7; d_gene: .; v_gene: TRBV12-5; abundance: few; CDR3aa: CASGPTHSLPYEQYF; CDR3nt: TGTGCTAGTGGTCCCACCCATTCTCTACCCTACGAGCAGTACTTC
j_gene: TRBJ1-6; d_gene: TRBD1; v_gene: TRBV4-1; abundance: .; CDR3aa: CASSLPIPTGFVSPLHF; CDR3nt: TGCGCCAGCAGCCTCCCCATCCCGACAGGGTTTGTTTCACCCCTCCACTTT
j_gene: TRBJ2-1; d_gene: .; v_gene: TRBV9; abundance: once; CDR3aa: CASSEKGEQFF; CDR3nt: TGTGCCAGCAGCGAGAAGGGAGAGCAGTTCTTC
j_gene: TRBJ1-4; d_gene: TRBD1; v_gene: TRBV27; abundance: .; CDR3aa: CASSLGQGWKLFF; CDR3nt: TGTGCCAGCAGTCTCGGACAGGGGTGGAAACTGTTTTTT
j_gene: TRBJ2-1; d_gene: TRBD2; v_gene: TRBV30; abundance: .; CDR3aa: CATGRPGLGHNEQFF; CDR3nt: TGTGCAACTGGCCGACCGGGACTAGGCCACAATGAGCAGTTCTTC
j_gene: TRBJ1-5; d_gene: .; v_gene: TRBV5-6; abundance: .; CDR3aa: CASSLAGTQVNQPQHF; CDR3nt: TGTGCCAGCAGCTTGGCCGGGACACAGGTCAATCAGCCCCAGCATTTT
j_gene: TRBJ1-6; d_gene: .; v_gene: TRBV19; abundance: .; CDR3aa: CASSSREGFYSPLHF; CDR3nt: TGTGCCAGTAGCAGTCGAGAGGGTTTTTATTCACCCCTCCACTTT
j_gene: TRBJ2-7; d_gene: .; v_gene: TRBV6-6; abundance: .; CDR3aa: CASSFQYAYEQYF; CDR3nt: TGTGCCAGCAGTTTCCAATATGCCTACGAGCAGTACTTC
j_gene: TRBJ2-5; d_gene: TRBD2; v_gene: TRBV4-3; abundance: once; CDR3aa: CASSQGLAGGQETQYF; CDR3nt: TGCGCCAGCAGCCAAGGGCTAGCGGGAGGGCAGGAGACCCAGTACTTC
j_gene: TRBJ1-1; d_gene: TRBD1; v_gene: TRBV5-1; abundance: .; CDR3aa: CASSLGGGLTLNTEAFF; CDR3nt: TGCGCCAGCAGCTTGGGAGGGGGCCTCACTCTGAACACTGAAGCTTTCTTT